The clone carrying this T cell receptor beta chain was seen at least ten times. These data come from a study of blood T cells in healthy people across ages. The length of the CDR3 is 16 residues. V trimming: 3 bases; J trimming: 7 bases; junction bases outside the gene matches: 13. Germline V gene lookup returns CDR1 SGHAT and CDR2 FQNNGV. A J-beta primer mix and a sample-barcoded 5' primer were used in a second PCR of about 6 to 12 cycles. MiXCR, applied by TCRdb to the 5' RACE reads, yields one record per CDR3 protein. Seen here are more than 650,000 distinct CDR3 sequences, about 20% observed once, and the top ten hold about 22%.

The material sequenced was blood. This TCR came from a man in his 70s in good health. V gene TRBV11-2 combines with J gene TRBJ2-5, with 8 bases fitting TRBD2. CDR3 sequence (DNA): TGTGCCAGCAGCTTCCCAGCGGGGGTTCTTGGGGCGACCCAGTACTTC. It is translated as CASSFPAGVLGATQYF.